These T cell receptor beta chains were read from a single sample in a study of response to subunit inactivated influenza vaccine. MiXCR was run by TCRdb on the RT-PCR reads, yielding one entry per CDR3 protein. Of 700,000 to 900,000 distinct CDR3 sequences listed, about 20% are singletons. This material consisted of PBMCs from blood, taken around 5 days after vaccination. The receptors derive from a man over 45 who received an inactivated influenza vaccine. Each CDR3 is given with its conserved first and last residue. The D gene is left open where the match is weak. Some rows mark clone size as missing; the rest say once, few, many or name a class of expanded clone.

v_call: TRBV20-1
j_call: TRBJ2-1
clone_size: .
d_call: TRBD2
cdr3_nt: TGCAGTGCAGTTAGCGGGGGGAGCTCCTACAATGAGCAGTTCTTC
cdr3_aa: CSAVSGGSSYNEQFF

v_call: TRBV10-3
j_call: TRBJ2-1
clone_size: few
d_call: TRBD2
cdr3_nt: TGTGCCACCTCAATAGCGGGAGTCTCCTACAATGAGCAGTTCTTC
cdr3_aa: CATSIAGVSYNEQFF

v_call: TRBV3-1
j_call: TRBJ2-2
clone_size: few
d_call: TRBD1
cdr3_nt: TGTGCCAGCAGCCAAGCAGGGGGTGCCGGGGAGCTGTTTTTT
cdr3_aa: CASSQAGGAGELFF

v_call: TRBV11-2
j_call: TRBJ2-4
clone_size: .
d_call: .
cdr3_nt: TGTGCCAGCAGCGCTACAGGGAGTCTCAGCAAAAACATTCAGTACTTC
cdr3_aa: CASSATGSLSKNIQYF

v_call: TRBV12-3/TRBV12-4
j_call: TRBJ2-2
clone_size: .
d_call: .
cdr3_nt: TGTGCCAGCAGTCCCCCGGGTCGGAGCACCGGGGAGCTGTTTTTT
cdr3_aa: CASSPPGRSTGELFF

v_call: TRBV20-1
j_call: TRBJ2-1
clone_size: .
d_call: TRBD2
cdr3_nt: TGCAGTGCTGCGAGCGGGAGTAGAGGGGTGGCGACGTCCTACAATGAGCAGTTCTTC
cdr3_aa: CSAASGSRGVATSYNEQFF

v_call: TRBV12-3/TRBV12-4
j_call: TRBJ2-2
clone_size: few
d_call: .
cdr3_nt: TGTGCCAGCAGTTTTCCGAGGTCTGGGGGCAACACCGGGGAGCTGTTTTTT
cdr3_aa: CASSFPRSGGNTGELFF

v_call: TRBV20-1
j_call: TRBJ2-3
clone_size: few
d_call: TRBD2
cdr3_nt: TGCAGTGCTAGAGAGGGCTTCCGGGAGGTTACAGATACGCAGTATTTT
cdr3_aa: CSAREGFREVTDTQYF

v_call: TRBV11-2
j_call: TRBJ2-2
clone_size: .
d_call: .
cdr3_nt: TGTGCCAGCAGCTTAAGCTACGCGAACACCGGGGAGCTGTTTTTT
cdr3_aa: CASSLSYANTGELFF

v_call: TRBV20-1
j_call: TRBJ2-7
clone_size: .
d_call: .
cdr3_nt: TGCAGTGCTCCGAGAACAGGGTCCTACGAGCAGTACTTC
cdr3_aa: CSAPRTGSYEQYF

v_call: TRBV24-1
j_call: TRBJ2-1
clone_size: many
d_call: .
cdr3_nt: TGTGCCACCAGTGAGGGAGGACAGCACAATGAGCAGTTCTTC
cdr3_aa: CATSEGGQHNEQFF

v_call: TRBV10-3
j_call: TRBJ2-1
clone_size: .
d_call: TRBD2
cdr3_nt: TGTACATCGGCTAGCGGGAGGACCAATGAGCAGTTCTTC
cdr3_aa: CTSASGRTNEQFF

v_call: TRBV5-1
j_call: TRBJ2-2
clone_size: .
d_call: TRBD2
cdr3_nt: TGCGCCAGCAGCCTCTCCTCTCGGGGGGGGCGAGGCGGGGAGCTGTTTTTT
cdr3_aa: CASSLSSRGGRGGELFF

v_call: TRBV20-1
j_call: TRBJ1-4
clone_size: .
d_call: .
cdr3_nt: TGCAGTGCCCGGAATACTAATGAAAAACTGTTTTTT
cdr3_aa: CSARNTNEKLFF

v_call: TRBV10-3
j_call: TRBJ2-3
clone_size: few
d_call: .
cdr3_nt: TGTGCCATCAGTCAGGACGGGACAGATACGCAGTATTTT
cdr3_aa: CAISQDGTDTQYF

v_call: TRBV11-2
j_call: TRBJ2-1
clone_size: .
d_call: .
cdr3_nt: TGTGCCAGCAGCCCCCGGGGATTAGCGCGCTCCTACAATGAGCAGTTCTTC
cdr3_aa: CASSPRGLARSYNEQFF

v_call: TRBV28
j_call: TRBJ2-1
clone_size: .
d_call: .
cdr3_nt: TGTGCCAGCAGTTTAATGAGAGGTGGGAGGCACGCTGAGCAGTTCTTC
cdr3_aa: CASSLMRGGRHAEQFF

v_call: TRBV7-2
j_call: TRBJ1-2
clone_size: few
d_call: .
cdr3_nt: TGTGCCAGTACACCTAGGGGACCCTATGGCTACACCTTC
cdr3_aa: CASTPRGPYGYTF